The present T cell receptor (beta chain) was sequenced within a study of control samples from healthy donors and cancer patients. This CDR3 is built from 14 residues. Germline V gives CDR1 KGHSH, CDR2 LQKENI. The J segment lost 3 bases and the V segment lost 2 bases, leaving 2 bases of the junction unmatched. Profiling relied on immunoSEQ multiplex PCR, and the TCRdb table lists in-frame clones only, not all of them. The sample includes about 110,000 clones, roughly four fifths of them seen just once. This clonotype was sampled from a man aged 18 to 30 in good health. Sequenced: blood. The chain couples TRBV18 to TRBJ2-3, with 7 bases that match TRBD2. In nucleotides, the CDR3 is TGTGCCAGCTCACCAAGGGGAGGGACAGATACGCAGTATTTT. Protein sequence: CASSPRGGTDTQYF.